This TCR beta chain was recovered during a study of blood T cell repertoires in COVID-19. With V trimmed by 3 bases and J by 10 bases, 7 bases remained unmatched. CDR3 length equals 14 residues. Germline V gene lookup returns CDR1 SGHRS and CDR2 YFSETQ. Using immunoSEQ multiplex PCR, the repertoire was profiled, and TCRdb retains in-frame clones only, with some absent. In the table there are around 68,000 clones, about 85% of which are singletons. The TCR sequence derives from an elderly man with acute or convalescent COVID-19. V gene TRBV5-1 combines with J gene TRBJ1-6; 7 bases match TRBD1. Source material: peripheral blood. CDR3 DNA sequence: TGCGCCAGCAGCTCCGGGACAGAGGCGTCACCCCTCCACTTT. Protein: CASSSGTEASPLHF.